Listed here are 10 T cell receptor beta chains from one sample, sequenced in a study of OX40 agonist ivuxolimab in advanced cancers. Produced via immunoSEQ multiplex PCR; TCRdb's table is partial and in-frame only. The profile shows approximately 89,000 clones, around 88% of them singletons. The sequencing here drew on CD4+ or CD8+ T cells sorted from blood, taken in a trial of the OX40 agonist ivuxolimab. The receptors derive from an adult with an advanced solid tumor such as melanoma, head and neck, liver or kidney cancer.

This clone has only a few counts. The chain joins TRBV14 to TRBJ2-7; D is undetermined. Germline values: CDR1 SGHDN, CDR2 FVKESK. Deletions cut 4 bases from V and 7 bases from J, with 8 bases between. The CDR3 extends over 11 amino acids. The DNA for the CDR3 is TGTGCCAGCAGCCGAGTTGGGGAGCAGTACTTC. Translation gives CASSRVGEQYF.

The chain links TRBV25-1 to TRBJ2-1; D may correspond to TRBD1 or TRBD2 (6 bases each). Trimming pared 6 bases from V and 14 bases from J, leaving 20 bases between. The CDR3 has 13 amino acids. CDR1 and CDR2 (germline): MGHDK, SYGVNS. The CDR3 sequence is CASSPAPPGGEFF. The DNA of the CDR3 is TGTGCCAGCAGCCCGGCACCCCCCGGGGGCGAGTTCTTC.

This clone was detected only a few times. The J gene is TRBJ1-2, the V gene TRBV11-2, with a tentative D call TRBD1 (6 bases). With 3 bases removed from V and 3 bases from J, the gap between germline ends came to 17 bases. The CDR3 is 16 amino acids. In germline, CDR1 is SGHAT, CDR2 FQNNGV. CDR3 sequence reads: CASSFPLRGGDYGYTF. The CDR3 DNA is TGTGCCAGCAGCTTTCCGTTGAGGGGGGGCGACTATGGCTACACCTTC.

The chain links TRBV6-1 to TRBJ2-3; no clear D gene. V was pared by 7 bases and J by 3 bases, with 11 bases between. Germline assignment: CDR1 MNHNS and CDR2 SASEGT. The CDR3 sequence is 13 residues long. The CDR3 region has the DNA TGTGCCAGCAAAAAGTGGGGAACAGATACGCAGTATTTT. This translates into CASKKWGTDTQYF.

The V and J genes are TRBV18 and TRBJ1-3; D perhaps matches TRBD1 (5 bases). The CDR3 sequence is 17 residues long. The germline V and J ends were trimmed by 2 bases and 0 bases, with 14 bases remaining between them. Per germline, CDR1 KGHSH and CDR2 LQKENI. The CDR3, as DNA: TGTGCCAGCTCACCAACCTTAGACAGCCGCTCTGGAAACACCATATATTTT. Translation gives CASSPTLDSRSGNTIYF.

This clone appeared a single time. The genes are TRBV10-3 and TRBJ2-7; either TRBD1 or TRBD2 may fit D (6 bases each). CDR3 length: 15 residues. V was cut by 2 bases and J by 5 bases, with 16 bases left in between. Germline-derived CDR1 and CDR2 are ENHRY and SYGVKD. The CDR3 nucleotides read TGTGCCATCAGTGAGCGGGGGCTCGAAGGCAACGAGCAGTACTTC. Translating gives CAISERGLEGNEQYF.

This chain joins TRBV5-5 and TRBJ2-1; D possibly matches TRBD1 or TRBD2 (5 bases each). CDR1 is SGHKS and CDR2 is YYEKEE in the germline V gene (reference sequence). The CDR3 has 12 amino acids. Trimming took off 4 bases at V and 9 bases at J, with 11 bases between the two ends. CDR3 loop: CASSVSGTEQFF. CDR3 nucleotides: TGTGCCAGCAGCGTGTCGGGGACTGAGCAGTTCTTC.

The chain is built from TRBV6-5 and TRBJ2-7; D gene ambiguous. Germline CDR1 reads MNHEY; CDR2 reads SVGAGI. The CDR3 runs 14 residues. The ends were cut back, 7 bases at V and 1 base at J, with 14 bases in the middle. The CDR3 DNA sequence: TGTGCCAGCAAAGATAGGCCCCCGTCCTACGAGCAGTACTTC. Its translation: CASKDRPPSYEQYF.

V and J are TRBV18 and TRBJ1-4; a possible D gene is TRBD1 (6 bases). The CDR3 covers 14 residues. CDR1 KGHSH and CDR2 LQKENI come from the germline V gene. The V gene lost 6 bases and the J gene lost 4 bases, with 12 bases spanning the gap. CDR3 protein: CASSPRGHNEKLFF. The DNA of the CDR3 is TGTGCCAGCTCGCCCCGGGGGCATAATGAAAAACTGTTTTTT.

The chain is built from TRBV2 and TRBJ2-5; possible D gene TRBD2, 6 bases. The J call may be mistaken, given a closer DNA end match to TRBJ2-7. The CDR3 sequence is 13 residues long. Germline CDR1 SNHLY, CDR2 FYNNEI. CDR3 in DNA: TGTGCCAGCAGTTCCGGGAGCGCCTACGAGCAGTACTTC. It yields the protein CASSSGSAYEQYF.